This is a list of T cell receptor beta chains from one sample in a study of long-term antiretroviral therapy in people with HIV. The repertoire was sequenced with immunoSEQ multiplex PCR; TCRdb's copy has only in-frame clones and lacks some. This table holds some 23,000 clones, over 85% found once. The sample here was unsorted PBMCs, taken 7.6 years after starting antiretroviral therapy. The receptor set was obtained from a woman aged 35 to 49 with HIV. Both conserved end residues are part of each CDR3. A D gene is named only where the DNA matches it firmly. Rows may omit the clone size; those that give it use once, few, many or a size class.

v_call: TRBV5-1; d_call: TRBD1; clone_size: once; j_call: TRBJ1-1; cdr3_aa: CASSFGTENTEAFF; cdr3_nt: TGCGCCAGCAGCTTCGGGACAGAGAACACTGAAGCTTTCTTT
v_call: TRBV4-2; d_call: TRBD1; clone_size: NA; j_call: TRBJ1-5; cdr3_aa: CASSQATGGIGNQPQHF; cdr3_nt: TGTGCCAGCAGCCAAGCCACAGGGGGCATTGGCAATCAGCCCCAGCATTTT
v_call: TRBV30; d_call: TRBD1; clone_size: NA; j_call: TRBJ1-4; cdr3_aa: CAWSGGQGEKLFF; cdr3_nt: TGTGCCTGGAGCGGAGGACAGGGTGAAAAACTGTTTTTT
v_call: TRBV6-5; d_call: NA; clone_size: NA; j_call: TRBJ1-5; cdr3_aa: CASSYSGSSGAPQHF; cdr3_nt: TGTGCCAGCAGTTATTCTGGGTCCTCCGGAGCGCCCCAGCATTTT
v_call: TRBV30; d_call: TRBD1; clone_size: NA; j_call: TRBJ1-1; cdr3_aa: CAWMGQGNTEAFF; cdr3_nt: TGTGCCTGGATGGGACAGGGAAACACTGAAGCTTTCTTT
v_call: TRBV6-5; d_call: NA; clone_size: NA; j_call: TRBJ1-5; cdr3_aa: CASRPQGLRQPQHF; cdr3_nt: TGTGCCAGCAGACCTCAGGGTCTGAGGCAGCCCCAGCATTTT
v_call: TRBV18; d_call: TRBD2; clone_size: NA; j_call: TRBJ2-5; cdr3_aa: CASSRGGVAQETQYF; cdr3_nt: TGTGCCAGCTCCCGGGGGGGAGTCGCTCAAGAGACCCAGTACTTC
v_call: TRBV5-4; d_call: TRBD1; clone_size: few; j_call: TRBJ2-5; cdr3_aa: CASSSYRGFAETQYF; cdr3_nt: TGTGCCAGCAGCTCCTACAGGGGGTTCGCGGAGACCCAGTACTTC
v_call: TRBV7-2; d_call: NA; clone_size: NA; j_call: TRBJ1-5; cdr3_aa: CASSLLSAADNQPQHF; cdr3_nt: TGTGCCAGCAGCTTACTTAGTGCCGCCGACAATCAGCCCCAGCATTTT
v_call: TRBV7-9; d_call: NA; clone_size: NA; j_call: TRBJ1-2; cdr3_aa: CASSFSGASGARGYTF; cdr3_nt: TGTGCCAGCAGTTTCTCCGGGGCGTCAGGGGCGCGGGGCTACACCTTC
v_call: TRBV15; d_call: TRBD1; clone_size: NA; j_call: TRBJ2-7; cdr3_aa: CATSRGDRGTYEQYF; cdr3_nt: TGTGCCACCAGCAGGGGGGACAGGGGTACCTACGAGCAGTACTTC
v_call: TRBV9; d_call: TRBD1; clone_size: NA; j_call: TRBJ1-6; cdr3_aa: CASSVEGQGSSYNSPLHF; cdr3_nt: TGTGCCAGCAGCGTAGAGGGACAGGGGAGTAGCTATAATTCACCCCTCCACTTT
v_call: TRBV5-4; d_call: NA; clone_size: NA; j_call: TRBJ2-5; cdr3_aa: CASSSNGQETQYF; cdr3_nt: TGTGCCAGCAGCTCAAATGGGCAAGAGACCCAGTACTTC
v_call: TRBV7-9; d_call: TRBD1; clone_size: once; j_call: TRBJ1-1; cdr3_aa: CASSQTGTTEAFF; cdr3_nt: TGTGCCAGCAGCCAGACAGGGACCACTGAAGCTTTCTTT
v_call: TRBV2; d_call: NA; clone_size: NA; j_call: TRBJ1-4; cdr3_aa: CAGQAGVANEKLFF; cdr3_nt: TGTGCCGGTCAAGCGGGAGTTGCTAATGAAAAACTGTTTTTT
v_call: TRBV11-2; d_call: NA; clone_size: NA; j_call: TRBJ2-2; cdr3_aa: CASSLEHSVLELFF; cdr3_nt: TGTGCCAGCAGCCTAGAACATAGCGTACTGGAGCTGTTTTTT
v_call: TRBV27; d_call: NA; clone_size: NA; j_call: TRBJ2-6; cdr3_aa: CASRSDSYSGANVLTF; cdr3_nt: TGTGCCAGCAGATCCGACTCCTACTCTGGGGCCAACGTCCTGACTTTC
v_call: TRBV9; d_call: NA; clone_size: NA; j_call: TRBJ1-3; cdr3_aa: CASSVAPTGISGNTIYF; cdr3_nt: TGTGCCAGCAGCGTAGCTCCGACAGGTATCTCTGGAAACACCATATATTTT
v_call: TRBV19; d_call: TRBD1; clone_size: NA; j_call: TRBJ1-5; cdr3_aa: CASSTRDRGSQPQHF; cdr3_nt: TGTGCCAGTAGTACCCGGGACAGGGGATCTCAGCCCCAGCATTTT
v_call: TRBV2; d_call: TRBD1; clone_size: NA; j_call: TRBJ2-5; cdr3_aa: CASSETRDREETQYF; cdr3_nt: TGTGCCAGCAGTGAAACAAGGGACAGGGAAGAGACCCAGTACTTC
v_call: TRBV29-1; d_call: NA; clone_size: few; j_call: TRBJ1-1; cdr3_aa: CSVEGVKNTEAFF; cdr3_nt: TGCAGCGTTGAGGGGGTTAAGAACACTGAAGCTTTCTTT
v_call: TRBV7-9; d_call: NA; clone_size: NA; j_call: TRBJ1-2; cdr3_aa: CASSSSAINYGYTF; cdr3_nt: TGTGCCAGCAGCTCATCTGCTATTAACTATGGCTACACCTTC
v_call: TRBV2; d_call: NA; clone_size: NA; j_call: TRBJ2-7; cdr3_aa: CASRDGRGYEQYF; cdr3_nt: TGTGCCAGCAGAGACGGAAGGGGCTACGAGCAGTACTTC
v_call: TRBV5-1; d_call: NA; clone_size: NA; j_call: TRBJ1-2; cdr3_aa: CASTSIGGDRKDYGYTF; cdr3_nt: TGCGCCAGCACTTCTATAGGGGGGGATAGAAAGGACTATGGCTACACCTTC
v_call: TRBV7-9; d_call: NA; clone_size: few; j_call: TRBJ2-1; cdr3_aa: CASSLVGKSHNEQFF; cdr3_nt: TGTGCCAGCAGCTTAGTGGGGAAGTCCCACAATGAGCAGTTCTTC
v_call: TRBV6-5; d_call: NA; clone_size: NA; j_call: TRBJ1-1; cdr3_aa: CASSRGVQNTEAFF; cdr3_nt: TGTGCCAGCAGTCGGGGGGTCCAGAACACTGAAGCTTTCTTT
v_call: TRBV11-2; d_call: TRBD1; clone_size: once; j_call: TRBJ2-7; cdr3_aa: CASSLGQGVSYEQYF; cdr3_nt: TGTGCCAGCAGCTTAGGACAGGGGGTCTCCTACGAGCAGTACTTC
v_call: TRBV4-3; d_call: NA; clone_size: NA; j_call: TRBJ1-4; cdr3_aa: CASSQGMGGEGEKLFF; cdr3_nt: TGCGCCAGCAGCCAAGGCATGGGAGGGGAGGGTGAAAAACTGTTTTTT
v_call: TRBV5-1; d_call: NA; clone_size: NA; j_call: TRBJ1-4; cdr3_aa: CASSLEGSFNEKLFF; cdr3_nt: TGCGCCAGCAGCTTGGAAGGTTCCTTTAATGAAAAACTGTTTTTT
v_call: TRBV28; d_call: NA; clone_size: NA; j_call: TRBJ2-5; cdr3_aa: CASSSSVRTQYF; cdr3_nt: TGTGCCAGCAGTTCTAGCGTGAGGACCCAGTACTTC
v_call: TRBV10-3; d_call: TRBD1; clone_size: NA; j_call: TRBJ1-2; cdr3_aa: CAISGSDREDGYTF; cdr3_nt: TGTGCCATCAGTGGAAGTGACAGGGAGGATGGCTACACCTTC
v_call: TRBV19; d_call: NA; clone_size: NA; j_call: TRBJ1-2; cdr3_aa: CASSMGPQVLAYGYTF; cdr3_nt: TGTGCCAGTAGTATGGGGCCACAGGTTTTGGCGTATGGCTACACCTTC
v_call: TRBV2; d_call: NA; clone_size: NA; j_call: TRBJ1-2; cdr3_aa: CASVWEQGSSNYGYTF; cdr3_nt: TGTGCCAGCGTTTGGGAGCAGGGCTCGAGTAACTATGGCTACACCTTC
v_call: TRBV7-2; d_call: TRBD2; clone_size: NA; j_call: TRBJ2-5; cdr3_aa: CASSSGGGRGETQYF; cdr3_nt: TGTGCCAGCAGCTCCGGCGGGGGGCGCGGAGAGACCCAGTACTTC
v_call: TRBV7-6; d_call: TRBD1; clone_size: once; j_call: TRBJ1-1; cdr3_aa: CASSLGGQGQTEAFF; cdr3_nt: TGTGCCAGCAGCTTAGGCGGACAGGGTCAGACTGAAGCTTTCTTT
v_call: TRBV7-3; d_call: NA; clone_size: few; j_call: TRBJ2-3; cdr3_aa: CASSLTGQHTDTQYF; cdr3_nt: TGTGCCAGCAGCTTAACGGGCCAGCACACAGATACGCAGTATTTT